This T cell receptor beta chain came from a study of blood T cell repertoires in COVID-19. As for the study in general: Specimens from acute and convalescent COVID-19 originated in the United States, Italy and Spain.

The age range of participants was about 18 to 95 years, with residence in approximately 25 US areas. Per the study methods: Reference gene primer amplification in the assay estimated nucleated cell counts. Assay: immunoSEQ multiplex PCR; the TCRdb copy retains only in-frame clones and omits some. That table is the source of V, J and clone size, and D and trimming were worked out from the DNA. The sample lists 200,000 to 300,000 clones, more than 75% occurring once. This TCR derives from a woman aged 40 to 55 with acute COVID-19. The source material was PBMCs or T cells enriched from blood (not recorded which).

CDR3 loop: CASSLYLLAGASTDTQYF. The CDR3 DNA sequence: TGTGCCAGCAGTTTATATCTCTTAGCGGGAGCTAGCACAGATACGCAGTATTTT. The rearrangement uses TRBV28 and TRBJ2-3, with 9 bases aligning to TRBD2. Germline CDR1 and CDR2: MDHEN and SYDVKM. V trimming: 1 base; J trimming: 0 bases; junction bases outside the gene matches: 8. The CDR3 runs 18 residues.